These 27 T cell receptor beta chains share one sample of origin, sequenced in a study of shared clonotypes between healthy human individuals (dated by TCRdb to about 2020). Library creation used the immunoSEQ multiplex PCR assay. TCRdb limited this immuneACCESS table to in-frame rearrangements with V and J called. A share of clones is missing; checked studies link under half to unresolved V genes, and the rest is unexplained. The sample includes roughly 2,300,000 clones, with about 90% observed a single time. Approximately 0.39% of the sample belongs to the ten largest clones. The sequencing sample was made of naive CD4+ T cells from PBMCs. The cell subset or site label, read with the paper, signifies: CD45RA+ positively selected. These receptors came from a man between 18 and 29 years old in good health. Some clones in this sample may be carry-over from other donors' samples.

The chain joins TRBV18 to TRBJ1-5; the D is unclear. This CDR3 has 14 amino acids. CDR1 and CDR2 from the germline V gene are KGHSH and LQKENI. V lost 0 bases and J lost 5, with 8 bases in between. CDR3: CASSPPGKDQPQHF. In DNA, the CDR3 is TGTGCCAGCTCACCACCGGGTAAGGATCAGCCCCAGCATTTT.

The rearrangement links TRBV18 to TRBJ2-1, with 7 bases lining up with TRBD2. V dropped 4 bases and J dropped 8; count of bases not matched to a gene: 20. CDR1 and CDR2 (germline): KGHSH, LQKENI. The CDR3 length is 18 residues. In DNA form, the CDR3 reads TGTGCCAGCTCACTCCTGGGGCAGACGATGGTTCGGGGGGATGAGCAGTTCTTC. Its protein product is CASSLLGQTMVRGDEQFF.

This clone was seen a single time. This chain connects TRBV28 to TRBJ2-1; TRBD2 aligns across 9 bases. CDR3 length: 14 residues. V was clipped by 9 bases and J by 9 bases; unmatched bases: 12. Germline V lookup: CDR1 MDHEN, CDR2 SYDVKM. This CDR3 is CASTKHGTSIEQFF. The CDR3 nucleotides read TGTGCCAGTACGAAGCACGGGACTAGCATTGAGCAGTTCTTC.

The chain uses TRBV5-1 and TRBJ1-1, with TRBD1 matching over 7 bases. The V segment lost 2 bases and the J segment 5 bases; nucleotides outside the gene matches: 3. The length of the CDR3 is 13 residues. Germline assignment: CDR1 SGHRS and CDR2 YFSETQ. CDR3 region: CASSLYRGTEAFF. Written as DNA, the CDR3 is TGCGCCAGCAGCTTATACAGGGGAACTGAAGCTTTCTTT.

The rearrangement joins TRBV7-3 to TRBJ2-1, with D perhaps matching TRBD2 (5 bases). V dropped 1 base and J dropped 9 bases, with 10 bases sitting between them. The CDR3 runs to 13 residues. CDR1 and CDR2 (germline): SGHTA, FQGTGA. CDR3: CASSLITEAEQFF. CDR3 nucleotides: TGTGCCAGCAGCTTAATCACGGAGGCTGAGCAGTTCTTC.

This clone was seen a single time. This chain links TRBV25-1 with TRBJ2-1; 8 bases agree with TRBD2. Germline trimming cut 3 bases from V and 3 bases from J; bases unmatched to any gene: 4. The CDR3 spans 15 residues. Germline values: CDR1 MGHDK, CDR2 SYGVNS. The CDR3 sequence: CASSEGGRFYNEQFF. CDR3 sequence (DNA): TGTGCCAGCAGTGAGGGCGGGAGGTTCTACAATGAGCAGTTCTTC.

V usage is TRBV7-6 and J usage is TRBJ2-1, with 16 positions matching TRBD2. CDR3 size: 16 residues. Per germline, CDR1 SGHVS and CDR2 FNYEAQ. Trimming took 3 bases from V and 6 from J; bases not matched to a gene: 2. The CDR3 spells CASSLGTSGGGNEQFF. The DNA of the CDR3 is TGTGCCAGCAGCTTGGGGACTAGCGGGGGGGGCAATGAGCAGTTCTTC.

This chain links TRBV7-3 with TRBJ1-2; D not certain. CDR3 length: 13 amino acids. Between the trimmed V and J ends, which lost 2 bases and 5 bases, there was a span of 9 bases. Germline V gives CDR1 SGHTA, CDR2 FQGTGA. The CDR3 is CASSLGELYGYTF. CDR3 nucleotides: TGTGCCAGCAGCTTAGGCGAGTTATATGGCTACACCTTC.

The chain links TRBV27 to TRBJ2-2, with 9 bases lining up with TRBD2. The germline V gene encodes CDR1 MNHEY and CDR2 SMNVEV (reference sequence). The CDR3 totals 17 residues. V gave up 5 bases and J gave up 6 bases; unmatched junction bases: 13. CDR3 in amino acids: CASSPPRSGRKAGELFF. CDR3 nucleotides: TGTGCCAGCAGTCCCCCACGGAGCGGGAGGAAGGCCGGGGAGCTGTTTTTT.

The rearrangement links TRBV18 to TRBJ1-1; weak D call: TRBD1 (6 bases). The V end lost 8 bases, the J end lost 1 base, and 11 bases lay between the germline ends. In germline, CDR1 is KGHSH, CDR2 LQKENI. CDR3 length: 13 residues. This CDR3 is CASETGANTEAFF. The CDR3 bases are TGTGCCAGCGAGACAGGTGCGAACACTGAAGCTTTCTTT.

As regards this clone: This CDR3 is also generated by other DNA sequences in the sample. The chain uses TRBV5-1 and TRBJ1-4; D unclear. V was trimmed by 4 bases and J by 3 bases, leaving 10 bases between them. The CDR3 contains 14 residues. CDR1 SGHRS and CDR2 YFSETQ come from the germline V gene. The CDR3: CASSRDGANEKLFF. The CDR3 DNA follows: TGCGCCAGCAGCCGGGATGGGGCTAATGAAAAACTGTTTTTT.

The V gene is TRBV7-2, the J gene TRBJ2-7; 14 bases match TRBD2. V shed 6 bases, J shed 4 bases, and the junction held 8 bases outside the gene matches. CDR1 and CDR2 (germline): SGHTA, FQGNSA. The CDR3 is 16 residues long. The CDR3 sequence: CASSRPGTSGSYEQYF. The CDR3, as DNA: TGTGCCAGCAGTCGACCCGGGACTAGCGGGAGTTACGAGCAGTACTTC.

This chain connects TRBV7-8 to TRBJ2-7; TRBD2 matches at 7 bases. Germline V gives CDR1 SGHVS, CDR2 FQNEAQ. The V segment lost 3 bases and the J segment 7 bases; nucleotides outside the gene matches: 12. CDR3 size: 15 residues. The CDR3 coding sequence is TGTGCCAGCAGCTTTGGACTAGATCGGGCAGAGGAGCAGTACTTC. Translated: CASSFGLDRAEEQYF.

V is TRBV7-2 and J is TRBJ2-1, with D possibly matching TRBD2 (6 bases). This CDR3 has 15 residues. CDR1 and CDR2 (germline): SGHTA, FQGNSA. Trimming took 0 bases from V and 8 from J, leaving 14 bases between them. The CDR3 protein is CASSLARGGIDEQFF. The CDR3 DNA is TGTGCCAGCAGCTTAGCGCGTGGAGGGATCGATGAGCAGTTCTTC.

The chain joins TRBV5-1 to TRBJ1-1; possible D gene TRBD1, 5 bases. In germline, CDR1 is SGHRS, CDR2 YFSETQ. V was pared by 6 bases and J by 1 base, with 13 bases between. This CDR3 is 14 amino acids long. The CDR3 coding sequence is TGCGCCAGCACCCCGAGTGGGGCGAACACTGAAGCTTTCTTT. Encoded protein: CASTPSGANTEAFF.

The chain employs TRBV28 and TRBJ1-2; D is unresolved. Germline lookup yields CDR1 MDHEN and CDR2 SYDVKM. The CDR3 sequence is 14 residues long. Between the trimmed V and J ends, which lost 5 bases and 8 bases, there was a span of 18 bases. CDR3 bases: TGTGCCAGCAGTGGAACCGGGCCCCATGGCGGCTACACCTTC. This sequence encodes CASSGTGPHGGYTF.

In DNA form, the CDR3 reads TGCGCCAGCAGCTTGGATCCTGCGGGAGAAGAGACCCAGTACTTC. It codes for CASSLDPAGEETQYF. This sequence joins TRBV5-1 and TRBJ2-5; 7 bases fit TRBD2. This CDR3 spans 15 amino acids. J was trimmed by 3 bases and V by 0 bases; bases with no gene match: 5. CDR1 and CDR2 from the germline V gene are SGHRS and YFSETQ. Full variable domain (rest looked up from reference TRBV5-1 and TRBJ2-5): KAGVTQTPRYLIKTRGQQVTLSCSPISGHRSVSWYQQTPGQGLQFLFEYFSETQRNKGNFPGRFSGRQFSNSRSEMNVSTLELGDSALYLCASSLDPAGEETQYFGPGTRLLVL.

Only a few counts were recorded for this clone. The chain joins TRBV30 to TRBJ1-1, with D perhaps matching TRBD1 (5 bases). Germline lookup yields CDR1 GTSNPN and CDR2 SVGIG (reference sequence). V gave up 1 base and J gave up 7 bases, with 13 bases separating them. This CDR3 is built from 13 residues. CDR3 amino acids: CAWSGGSRGEAFF. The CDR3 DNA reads TGTGCCTGGAGTGGGGGCAGCCGGGGTGAAGCTTTCTTT.

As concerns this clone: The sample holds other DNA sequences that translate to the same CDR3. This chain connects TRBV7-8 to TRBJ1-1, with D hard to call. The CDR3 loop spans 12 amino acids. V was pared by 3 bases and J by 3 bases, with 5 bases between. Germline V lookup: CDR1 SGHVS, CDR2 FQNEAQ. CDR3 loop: CASSLRDTEAFF. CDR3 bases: TGTGCCAGCAGCTTGAGGGACACTGAAGCTTTCTTT.

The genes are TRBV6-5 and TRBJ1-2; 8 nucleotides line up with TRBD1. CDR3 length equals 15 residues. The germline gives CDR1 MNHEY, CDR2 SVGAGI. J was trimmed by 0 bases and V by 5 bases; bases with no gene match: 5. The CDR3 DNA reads TGTGCCAGCAGTACCCCGACAGGGGCTAACTATGGCTACACCTTC. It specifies CASSTPTGANYGYTF.

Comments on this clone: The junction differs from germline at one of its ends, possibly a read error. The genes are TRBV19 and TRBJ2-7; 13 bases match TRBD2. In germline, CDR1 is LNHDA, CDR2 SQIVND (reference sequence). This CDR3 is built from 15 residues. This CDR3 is CASSLGTSGTSPRHF. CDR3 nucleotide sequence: TGTGCCAGTAGTCTAGGGACTAGCGGGACTTCCCCCCGGCACTTC. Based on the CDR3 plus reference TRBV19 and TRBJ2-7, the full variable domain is DGGITQSPKYLFRKEGQNVTLSCEQNLNHDAMYWYRQDPGQGLRLIYYSQIVNDFQKGDIAEGYSVSREKKESFPLTVTSAQKNPTAFYLCASSLGTSGTSPRHFGPGTRLTVT.

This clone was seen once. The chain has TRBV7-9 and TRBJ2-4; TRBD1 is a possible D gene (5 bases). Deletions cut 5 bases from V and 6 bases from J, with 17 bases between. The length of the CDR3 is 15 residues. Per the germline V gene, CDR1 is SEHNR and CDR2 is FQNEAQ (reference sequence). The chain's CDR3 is CASSPIGQGGNIQYF. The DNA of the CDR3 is TGTGCCAGCAGCCCCATTGGGCAGGGCGGAAACATTCAGTACTTC.

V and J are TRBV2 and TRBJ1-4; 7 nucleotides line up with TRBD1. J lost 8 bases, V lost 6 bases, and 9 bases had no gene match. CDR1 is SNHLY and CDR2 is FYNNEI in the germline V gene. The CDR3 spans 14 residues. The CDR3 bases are TGTGCCAGCAGCCAACAGGGGTTGGGAGAAAAACTGTTTTTT. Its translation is CASSQQGLGEKLFF.

CDR3: CASSQGLTGVTEAFF. The DNA of the CDR3 is TGTGCCAGCAGCCAGGGGCTCACAGGGGTCACTGAAGCTTTCTTT. This chain uses TRBV4-2 with TRBJ1-1; 7 positions agree with TRBD1. The length of the CDR3 is 15 residues. The germline V gene encodes CDR1 LGHNA and CDR2 YNFKEQ. Losses at the gene ends were 3 bases for V and 4 bases for J; bases not matched to a gene: 8.

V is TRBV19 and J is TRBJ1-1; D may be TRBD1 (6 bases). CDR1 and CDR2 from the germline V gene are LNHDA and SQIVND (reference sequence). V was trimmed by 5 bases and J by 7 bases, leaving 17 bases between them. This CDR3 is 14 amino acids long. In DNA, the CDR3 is TGTGCCAGTAGTTTCTCCAACAGGGTCGGTGAAGCTTTCTTT. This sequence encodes CASSFSNRVGEAFF.

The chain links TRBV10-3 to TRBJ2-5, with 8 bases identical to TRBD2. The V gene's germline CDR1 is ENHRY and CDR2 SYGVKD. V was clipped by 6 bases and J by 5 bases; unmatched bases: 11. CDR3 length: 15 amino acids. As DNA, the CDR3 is TGTGCCATCAGGGGGGGTAGCGGGATACAGGAGACCCAGTACTTC. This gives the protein CAIRGGSGIQETQYF.

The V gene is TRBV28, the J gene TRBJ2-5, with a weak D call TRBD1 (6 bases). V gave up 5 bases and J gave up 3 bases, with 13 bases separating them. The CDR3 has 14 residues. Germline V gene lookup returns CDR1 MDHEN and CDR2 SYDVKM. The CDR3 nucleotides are TGTGCCAGCAGTACCCAGGGGTTTGAAGAGACCCAGTACTTC. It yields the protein CASSTQGFEETQYF.